A single sample is the source of the 10 T cell receptor beta chains below, sequenced in a study of regulatory T cells in long-lasting Graves disease. Time point reported: newly diagnosed GD, antithyroid drugs for less than 3 months. The TCR library was made from RNA that had been extracted from PBMCs in TRIzol. Arm-PCR of CDR3 regions and iRepertoire HTBI primers were the basis on which TCR beta libraries were built. TCRdb called the multiplex PCR reads again in MiXCR, with one record for every CDR3 protein. Of about 400,000 distinct CDR3 sequences listed, around 15% are singletons. This sample was also put to use in a study of T cells in Graves' hyperthyroidism and ophthalmopathy.

The sequences come from peripheral blood mononuclear cells (PBMCs), collected at new diagnosis, from a patient treated with antithyroid drugs. These receptors were obtained from a woman aged 18-35 years with Graves disease.

This chain connects TRBV9 to TRBJ2-1; 7 bases line up with TRBD2. In germline, CDR1 is SGDLS, CDR2 YYNGEE. The V and J ends lost 0 bases and 5 bases, in that order; junction bases with no gene match: 14. The length of the CDR3 is 18 residues. The DNA for the CDR3 is TGTGCCAGCAGCGTAGAAATGAGTCCAGGGAGGGGACACAATGAGCAGTTCTTC. Translation gives CASSVEMSPGRGHNEQFF.

This clonotype came up many times. The chain recombines TRBV30 with TRBJ2-3; D not resolved. CDR3 length equals 12 residues. Trimming took off 2 bases at V and 1 base at J, with 4 bases between the two ends. Germline V gene sequence: CDR1 GTSNPN, CDR2 SVGIG (reference sequence). The CDR3 DNA is TGTGCCTGGAGTTCCGGCACAGATACGCAGTATTTT. Translation gives CAWSSGTDTQYF.

The CDR3 nucleotides read TGTGCCAGCAGTGGGAGCTTCTACGCTAGTGGCGCCGGGGAGCTGTTTTTT. Its translation: CASSGSFYASGAGELFF. The rearrangement links TRBV6-1 to TRBJ2-2; D gene uncertain. The V gene lost 4 bases and the J gene lost 6 bases, with 21 bases spanning the gap. Germline assignment: CDR1 MNHNS and CDR2 SASEGT. The CDR3 is made up of 17 amino acids.

With respect to this clonotype: Being one base from a much bigger clone, this may be a read error. The chain carries TRBV7-9 and TRBJ2-1; a possible D gene is TRBD2 (7 bases). The DNA end lines up better with TRBJ2-7; the J call may be wrong. CDR1 is SEHNR and CDR2 is FQNEAQ in the germline V gene (reference sequence). The length of the CDR3 is 14 residues. CDR3 sequence (DNA): TGTGCCAGCAGCCCGGGGCAGGGAGGGGGTGAGCAGTACTTC. Translating it yields CASSPGQGGGEQYF.

The chain uses TRBV4-1 and TRBJ1-5; no definite D call. Trimming cost V 4 bases and J 0 bases, with 10 bases left between them. The germline CDR1 and CDR2 sequences are MGHRA and YSYEKL. The CDR3 has 15 amino acids. The CDR3 reads CASSLTADSNQPQHF. CDR3 DNA sequence: TGCGCCAGCAGCCTTACCGCAGATAGCAATCAGCCCCAGCATTTT.

Worth noting for this clonotype: A far larger clone lies a single base away; this is likely a read error. The chain links TRBV18 to TRBJ2-1; D perhaps matches TRBD1 (6 bases). V was pared by 3 bases and J by 10 bases, with 19 bases between. The CDR3 is 15 residues long. Germline CDR1 reads KGHSH; CDR2 reads LQKENI. CDR3 loop: CASSPSRDIRHEQFF. CDR3 nucleotides: TGTGCCAGCTCACCTTCCCGGGACATTCGTCACGAGCAGTTCTTC.

This clonotype turned up a few times. This chain connects TRBV28 to TRBJ1-2, with D hard to call. CDR1 and CDR2 (germline): MDHEN, SYDVKM. V lost 1 base to trimming and J lost 0 bases, with 12 bases between them. The CDR3 is 16 residues long. The CDR3 sequence: CASSLFQPLANYGYTF. The CDR3 DNA reads as TGTGCCAGCAGTTTATTCCAGCCCCTCGCTAACTATGGCTACACCTTC.

The sample holds many counts of this clonotype. The chain joins TRBV6-9 to TRBJ1-1; the D gene is possibly TRBD1 (5 bases). Germline CDR1 reads MNHGY; CDR2 reads SVAAGI. This CDR3 is 12 amino acids long. Trimming removed 4 bases from V and 9 bases from J, with 12 bases in between. The CDR3: CASSLGGAKAFF. DNA for the CDR3: TGTGCCAGCAGTTTGGGAGGGGCCAAAGCTTTCTTT.

This clonotype was recorded many times. The V and J genes are TRBV5-1 and TRBJ2-7; 8 positions agree with TRBD1. Germline V gene sequence: CDR1 SGHRS, CDR2 YFSETQ. The CDR3 extends over 15 amino acids. V lost 2 bases to trimming and J lost 5 bases; unmatched junction nucleotides: 9. As DNA, the CDR3 is TGCGCCAGCAGCTTAAGACAGGGGATTGTACACGAGCAGTACTTC. This translates into CASSLRQGIVHEQYF.

This clonotype was observed a single time. The chain links TRBV4-1 to TRBJ1-2; a weak D match, TRBD1 (6 bases). The CDR3 is 15 amino acids. The V end was cut by 5 bases, the J end by 5 bases, with 18 bases between. The germline V gene has CDR1 MGHRA and CDR2 YSYEKL. CDR3 loop: CASSSTTGPGYGYTF. The CDR3 DNA reads TGCGCCAGCAGCTCCACGACAGGTCCGGGTTATGGCTACACCTTC.